One and the same sample provided the 11 T cell receptor beta chains below, sequenced in a study of blood T cell repertoires in COVID-19. The table came from immunoSEQ multiplex PCR; TCRdb's copy has only in-frame clones and leaves some out. In the table there are around 340,000 clones, about 86% of which are singletons. Sequenced input: peripheral blood. The receptors shown here come from a man under 40 with active or convalescent COVID-19.

The chain links TRBV18 to TRBJ1-1, with TRBD1 matching 10 bases. The CDR3 totals 14 residues. Germline CDR1 KGHSH, CDR2 LQKENI. The V gene end was trimmed by 8 bases and the J gene end by 1 base; junction bases not matched to a gene: 4. The CDR3 DNA reads as TGTGCCAGCACGGGACAGGGGAGGAACACTGAAGCTTTCTTT. Its protein is CASTGQGRNTEAFF.

This rearrangement joins TRBV27 to TRBJ1-4; D is perhaps TRBD1 (6 bases). Per the germline V gene, CDR1 is MNHEY and CDR2 is SMNVEV (reference sequence). The CDR3 extends over 16 amino acids. The V end lost 5 bases, the J end lost 6 bases, and 19 bases lay between the germline ends. The DNA for the CDR3 is TGTGCCAGCAGTACCTCATCCTACAGGGTACATGAAAAACTGTTTTTT. Translating it yields CASSTSSYRVHEKLFF. The full variable domain, its missing parts supplied by reference TRBV27 and TRBJ1-4, is EAQVTQNPRYLITVTGKKLTVTCSQNMNHEYMSWYRQDPGLGLRQIYYSMNVEVTDKGDVPEGYKVSRKEKRNFPLILESPSPNQTSLYFCASSTSSYRVHEKLFFGSGTQLSVL.

The rearrangement links TRBV5-5 to TRBJ1-2, with a weak D call TRBD1 (6 bases). Germline CDR1 is SGHKS and CDR2 is YYEKEE (reference sequence). Deletions cut 4 bases from V and 5 bases from J, with 18 bases between. This CDR3 contains 15 residues. In DNA form, the CDR3 reads TGTGCCAGCAGCCTGGTGGAAAGGGGGTGGTATGGCTACACCTTC. Its protein is CASSLVERGWYGYTF.

This chain connects TRBV6-5 to TRBJ2-7, with a tentative D call TRBD2 (5 bases). There are 15 residues in the CDR3. Germline V CDR1 and CDR2: MNHEY, SVGAGI. The V end lost 2 bases, the J end lost 2 bases, and 13 bases lay between the germline ends. CDR3: CASSYGSHGTYEQYF. The CDR3 DNA sequence: TGTGCCAGCAGTTACGGCTCCCACGGGACCTACGAGCAGTACTTC.

The chain employs TRBV19 and TRBJ1-2, with D perhaps matching TRBD1 (5 bases). Trimming cost V 1 base and J 0 bases, with 9 bases left between them. Germline V gene lookup returns CDR1 LNHDA and CDR2 SQIVND (reference sequence). The CDR3 spans 15 residues. This CDR3 is CASSIGGRANYGYTF. CDR3 in DNA: TGTGCCAGTAGTATAGGCGGCAGGGCTAACTATGGCTACACCTTC.

The chain has TRBV11-3 and TRBJ2-3, with no clear D. This CDR3 has 12 residues. Deletions cut 5 bases from V and 0 bases from J, with 3 bases between. Germline-derived CDR1 and CDR2 are SGHNT and YENEEA. The CDR3 sequence: CASSRSTDTQYF. CDR3 DNA sequence: TGTGCCAGCAGCCGGAGCACAGATACGCAGTATTTT.

In the case of this clone: The same CDR3 also results from other DNA sequences found in this sample. This rearrangement joins TRBV7-9 to TRBJ1-2; tentative D call: TRBD1 (5 bases). Germline lookup yields CDR1 SEHNR and CDR2 FQNEAQ (reference sequence). This CDR3 is built from 13 residues. Deletions cut 1 base from V and 4 bases from J, with 7 bases between. The DNA of the CDR3 is TGTGCCAGCAGCTTAGGGGACTCCTATGGCTACACCTTC. This sequence encodes CASSLGDSYGYTF. Drawing the rest from reference TRBV7-9 and TRBJ1-2, the complete variable domain is DTGVSQNPRHKITKRGQNVTFRCDPISEHNRLYWYRQTLGQGPEFLTYFQNEAQLEKSRLLSDRFSAERPKGSFSTLEIQRTEQGDSAMYLCASSLGDSYGYTFGSGTRLTVV.

Regarding this clone: This sample includes further DNA sequences coding for the same CDR3. The J gene is TRBJ2-5, the V gene TRBV24-1; D gene unclear. This CDR3 has 12 amino acids. CDR1 KGHDR and CDR2 SFDVKD come from the germline V gene. V gave up 1 base and J gave up 5 bases, with 4 bases separating them. The CDR3 is CATSDFRETQYF. CDR3 in DNA: TGTGCCACCAGTGATTTTCGGGAGACCCAGTACTTC.

The chain recombines TRBV6-5 with TRBJ2-1; a possible D gene is TRBD2 (7 bases). This CDR3 comprises 13 residues. With 6 bases removed from V and 7 bases from J, the gap between germline ends came to 13 bases. Germline assignment: CDR1 MNHEY and CDR2 SVGAGI. The CDR3: CASRLGGGNEQFF. The DNA for the CDR3 is TGTGCCAGCAGGTTAGGGGGAGGGAATGAGCAGTTCTTC.

The V and J genes are TRBV5-1 and TRBJ1-1; 8 bases fit TRBD1. Trimming cost V 0 bases and J 3 bases; bases outside gene matches: 4. Germline CDR1 reads SGHRS; CDR2 reads YFSETQ. This CDR3 contains 15 residues. The CDR3 region is CASSLEQGAYTEAFF. In nucleotides, the CDR3 is TGCGCCAGCAGCTTGGAGCAGGGGGCTTACACTGAAGCTTTCTTT.

In this sample, this clone turned up a few times. The chain combines TRBV19 with TRBJ2-6; perhaps TRBD1 as D (6 bases). Per germline, CDR1 LNHDA and CDR2 SQIVND (reference sequence). The CDR3 sequence is 19 residues long. Trimming took 7 bases from V and 0 from J, leaving 22 bases between them. The CDR3 loop is CASNPRGQGSFSGANVLTF. CDR3 nucleotide sequence: TGTGCCAGTAACCCACGGGGCCAGGGGTCCTTCTCTGGGGCCAACGTCCTGACTTTC.